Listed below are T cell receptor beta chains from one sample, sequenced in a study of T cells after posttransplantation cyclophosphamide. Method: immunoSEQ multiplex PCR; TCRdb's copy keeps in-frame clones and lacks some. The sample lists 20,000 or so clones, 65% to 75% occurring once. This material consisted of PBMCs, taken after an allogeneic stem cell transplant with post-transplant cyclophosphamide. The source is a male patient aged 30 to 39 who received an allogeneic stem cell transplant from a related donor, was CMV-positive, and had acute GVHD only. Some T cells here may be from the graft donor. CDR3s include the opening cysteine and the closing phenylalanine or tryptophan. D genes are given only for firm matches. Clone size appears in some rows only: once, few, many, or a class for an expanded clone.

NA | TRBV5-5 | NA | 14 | CASSLGAGNSPLHF
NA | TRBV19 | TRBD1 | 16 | CASYAADRGMNTEAFF
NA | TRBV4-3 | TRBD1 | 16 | CASSQDRDRVFNEQFF
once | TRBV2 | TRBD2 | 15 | CASSRASGGADTQYF
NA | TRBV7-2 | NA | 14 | CASSPQYGGYEQYF
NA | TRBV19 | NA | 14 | CASSARLFYNEQFF
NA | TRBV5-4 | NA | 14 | CASNPRGGPTGYTF
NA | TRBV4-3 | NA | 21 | CASSQDLPREDSLFNNSPLHF
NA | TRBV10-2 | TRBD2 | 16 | CASSPGTSGSTDTQYF
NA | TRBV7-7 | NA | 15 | CASSFGQGDTGELFF
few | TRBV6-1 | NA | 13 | CASSDRGRTEAFF
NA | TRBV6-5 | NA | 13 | CASRSSDGNEQFF
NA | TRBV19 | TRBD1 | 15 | CASSIGTGGTDTQYF
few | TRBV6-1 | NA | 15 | CASSPHGGINQPQHF
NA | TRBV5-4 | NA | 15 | CASSSRQASNYGYTF
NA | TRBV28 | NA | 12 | CASSLSDYGYTF
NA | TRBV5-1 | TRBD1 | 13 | CASSSGGGETQYF
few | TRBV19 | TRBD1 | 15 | CASSIGGQGRYEQYF
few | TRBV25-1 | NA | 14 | CASGLGVSGNTIYF
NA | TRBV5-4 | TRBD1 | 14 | CASSFAGGSMEQYF
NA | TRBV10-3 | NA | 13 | CAISLTGEETQYF
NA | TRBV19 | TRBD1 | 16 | CASSNRQGGGNQPQHF
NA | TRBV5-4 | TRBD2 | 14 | CASSSSGGAHEQYF